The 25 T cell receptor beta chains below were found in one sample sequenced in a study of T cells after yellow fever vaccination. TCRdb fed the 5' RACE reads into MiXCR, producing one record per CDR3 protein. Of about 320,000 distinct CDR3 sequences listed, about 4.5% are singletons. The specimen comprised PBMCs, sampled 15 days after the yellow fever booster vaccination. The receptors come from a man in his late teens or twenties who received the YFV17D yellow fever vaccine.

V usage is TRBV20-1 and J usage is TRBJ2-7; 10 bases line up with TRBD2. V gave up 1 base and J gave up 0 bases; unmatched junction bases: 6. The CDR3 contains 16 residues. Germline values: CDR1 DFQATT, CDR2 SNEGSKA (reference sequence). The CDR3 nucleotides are TGCAGTGCTAGAGCACTAGCGGGGTCAAGCTCCTACGAGCAGTACTTC. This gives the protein CSARALAGSSSYEQYF.

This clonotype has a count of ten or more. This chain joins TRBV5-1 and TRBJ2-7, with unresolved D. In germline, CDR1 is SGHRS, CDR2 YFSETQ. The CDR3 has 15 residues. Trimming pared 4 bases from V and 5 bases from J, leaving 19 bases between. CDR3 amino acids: CASSPAVLSENEQYF. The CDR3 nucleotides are TGCGCCAGCAGCCCTGCGGTTCTCTCGGAGAACGAGCAGTACTTC.

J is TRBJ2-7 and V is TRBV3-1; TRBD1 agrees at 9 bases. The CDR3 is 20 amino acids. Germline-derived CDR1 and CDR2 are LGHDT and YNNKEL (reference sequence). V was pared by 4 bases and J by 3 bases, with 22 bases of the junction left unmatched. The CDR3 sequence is CASSPPPAVTLWGQGYEQYF. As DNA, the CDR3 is TGTGCCAGCAGCCCCCCACCGGCTGTAACATTGTGGGGACAGGGCTACGAGCAGTACTTC.

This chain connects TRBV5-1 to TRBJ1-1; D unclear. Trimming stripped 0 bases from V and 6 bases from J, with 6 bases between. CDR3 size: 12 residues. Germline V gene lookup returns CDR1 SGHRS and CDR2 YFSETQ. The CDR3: CASSLEWPEAFF. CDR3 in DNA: TGCGCCAGCAGCTTGGAATGGCCTGAAGCTTTCTTT.

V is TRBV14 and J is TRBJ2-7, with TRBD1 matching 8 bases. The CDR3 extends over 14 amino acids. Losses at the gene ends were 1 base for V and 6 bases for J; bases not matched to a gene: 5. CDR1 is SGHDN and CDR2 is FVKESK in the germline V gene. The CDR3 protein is CASSQGTGNCEQYV. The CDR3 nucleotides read TGTGCCAGCAGCCAAGGGACAGGGAACTGCGAGCAGTACGTC.

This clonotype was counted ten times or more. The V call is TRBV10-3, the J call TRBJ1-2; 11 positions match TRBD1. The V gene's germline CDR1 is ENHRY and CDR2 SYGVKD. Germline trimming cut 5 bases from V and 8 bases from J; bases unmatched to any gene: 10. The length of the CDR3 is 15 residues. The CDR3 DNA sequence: TGTGCCATCAGTAGGACAGGGGGCGCGTTGGGAGGCTACACCTTC. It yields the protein CAISRTGGALGGYTF.

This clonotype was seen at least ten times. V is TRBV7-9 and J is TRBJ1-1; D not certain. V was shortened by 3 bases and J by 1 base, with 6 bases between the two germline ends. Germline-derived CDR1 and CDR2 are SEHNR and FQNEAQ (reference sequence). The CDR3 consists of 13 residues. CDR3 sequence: CASSFWRNTEAFF. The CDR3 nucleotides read TGTGCCAGCAGCTTCTGGCGGAACACTGAAGCTTTCTTT.

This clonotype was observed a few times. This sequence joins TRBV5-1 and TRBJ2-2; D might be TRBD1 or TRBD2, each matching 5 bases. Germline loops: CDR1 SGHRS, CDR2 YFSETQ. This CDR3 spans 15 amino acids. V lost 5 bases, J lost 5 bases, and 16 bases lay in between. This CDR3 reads CASSSLSGPTGELFF. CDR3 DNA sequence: TGCGCCAGCAGTTCACTGTCGGGGCCTACCGGGGAGCTGTTTTTT.

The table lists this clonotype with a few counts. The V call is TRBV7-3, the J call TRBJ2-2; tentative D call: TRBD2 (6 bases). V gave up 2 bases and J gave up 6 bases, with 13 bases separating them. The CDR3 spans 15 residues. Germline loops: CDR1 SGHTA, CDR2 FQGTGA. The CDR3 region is CASSLVPGEAGELFF. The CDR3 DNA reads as TGTGCCAGCAGCTTAGTCCCGGGGGAGGCCGGGGAGCTGTTTTTT.

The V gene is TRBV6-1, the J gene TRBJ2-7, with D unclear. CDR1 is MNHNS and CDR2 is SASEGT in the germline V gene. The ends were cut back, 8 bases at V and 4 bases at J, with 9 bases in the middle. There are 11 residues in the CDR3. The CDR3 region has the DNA TGTGCCAGCCTGTTGGGATACGAGCAGTACGTC. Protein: CASLLGYEQYV.

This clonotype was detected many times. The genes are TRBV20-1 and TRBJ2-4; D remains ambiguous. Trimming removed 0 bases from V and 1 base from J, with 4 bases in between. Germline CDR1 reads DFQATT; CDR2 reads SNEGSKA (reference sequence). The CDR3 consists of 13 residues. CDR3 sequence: CSARDNAKNIQYF. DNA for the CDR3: TGCAGTGCTAGAGATAACGCCAAAAACATTCAGTACTTC.

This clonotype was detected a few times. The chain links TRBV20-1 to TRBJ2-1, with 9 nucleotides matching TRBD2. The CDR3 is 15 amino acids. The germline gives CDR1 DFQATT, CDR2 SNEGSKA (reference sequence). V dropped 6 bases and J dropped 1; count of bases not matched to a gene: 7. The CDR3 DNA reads TGCAGTGCGAAAGGAGCGGGGGGATCCTACAATGAGCAGTTCTTC. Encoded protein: CSAKGAGGSYNEQFF.

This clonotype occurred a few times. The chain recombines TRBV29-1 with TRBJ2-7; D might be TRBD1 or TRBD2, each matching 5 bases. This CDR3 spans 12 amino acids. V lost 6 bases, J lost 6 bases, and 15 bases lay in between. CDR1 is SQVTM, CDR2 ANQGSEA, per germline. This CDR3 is CSVGTPEFEQYF. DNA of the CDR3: TGCAGCGTGGGGACCCCCGAATTCGAGCAGTACTTC.

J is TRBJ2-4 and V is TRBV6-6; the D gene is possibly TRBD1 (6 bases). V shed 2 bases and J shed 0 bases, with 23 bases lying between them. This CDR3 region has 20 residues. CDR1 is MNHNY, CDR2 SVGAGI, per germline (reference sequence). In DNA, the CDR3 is TGTGCCAGCAGTTACCTTTCGCCCGGGACATACGCTTTAGCCAAAAACATTCAGTACTTC. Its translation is CASSYLSPGTYALAKNIQYF.

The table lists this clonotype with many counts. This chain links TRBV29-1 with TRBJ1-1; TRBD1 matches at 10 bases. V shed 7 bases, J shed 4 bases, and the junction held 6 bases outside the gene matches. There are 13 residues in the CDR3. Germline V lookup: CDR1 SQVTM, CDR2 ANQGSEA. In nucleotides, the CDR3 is TGCAGCGCCCTCCGGGACAGGGGCACTGAAGCTTTCTTT. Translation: CSALRDRGTEAFF.

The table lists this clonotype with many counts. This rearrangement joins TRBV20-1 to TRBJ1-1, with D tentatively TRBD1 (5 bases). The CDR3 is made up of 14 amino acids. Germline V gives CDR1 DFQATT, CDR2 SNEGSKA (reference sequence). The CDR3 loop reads CSGTKPGVNTEAFF. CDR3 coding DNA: TGCAGCGGGACCAAGCCGGGGGTCAACACTGAAGCTTTCTTT.

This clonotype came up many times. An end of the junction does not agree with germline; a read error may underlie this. This CDR3 reads CASSLVYNEQFF. In nucleotides, the CDR3 is TGTGCCAGCAGCTTAGTGTACAATGAGCAGTTCTTC. J is TRBJ2-1 and V is TRBV5-1; D remains ambiguous. CDR3 length equals 12 residues. Germline lookup yields CDR1 SGHRS and CDR2 YFSETQ.

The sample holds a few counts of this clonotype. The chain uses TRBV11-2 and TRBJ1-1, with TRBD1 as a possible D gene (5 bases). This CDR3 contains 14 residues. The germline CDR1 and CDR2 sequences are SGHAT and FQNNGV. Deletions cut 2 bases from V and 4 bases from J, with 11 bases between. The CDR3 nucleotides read TGTGCCAGCAGCTTATGGGCAGGGAGCACTGAAGCTTTCTTT. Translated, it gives CASSLWAGSTEAFF.

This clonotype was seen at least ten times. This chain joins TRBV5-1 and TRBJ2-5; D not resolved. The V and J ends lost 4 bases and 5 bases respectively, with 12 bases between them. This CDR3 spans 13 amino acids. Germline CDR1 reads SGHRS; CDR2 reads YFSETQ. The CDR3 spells CASSPLSAETQYF. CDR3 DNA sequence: TGCGCCAGCAGCCCCCTGAGTGCGGAGACCCAGTACTTC.

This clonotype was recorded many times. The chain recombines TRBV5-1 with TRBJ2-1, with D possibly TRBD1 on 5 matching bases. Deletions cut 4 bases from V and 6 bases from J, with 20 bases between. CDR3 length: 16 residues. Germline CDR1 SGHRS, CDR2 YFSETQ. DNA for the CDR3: TGCGCCAGCAGCCCCCCCTACGGCGGCAGGGCCAATGAGCAGTTCTTC. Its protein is CASSPPYGGRANEQFF.

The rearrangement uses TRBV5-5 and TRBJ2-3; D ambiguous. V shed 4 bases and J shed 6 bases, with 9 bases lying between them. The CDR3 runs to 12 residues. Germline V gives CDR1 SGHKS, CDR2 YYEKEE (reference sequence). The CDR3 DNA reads TGTGCCAGCAGCCCACTGATGGATACGCAGTATTTT. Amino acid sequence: CASSPLMDTQYF.

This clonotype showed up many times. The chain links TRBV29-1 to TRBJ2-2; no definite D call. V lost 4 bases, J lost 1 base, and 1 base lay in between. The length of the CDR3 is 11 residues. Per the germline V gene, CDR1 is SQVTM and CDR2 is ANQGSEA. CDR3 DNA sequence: TGCAGCGTTGTGAACACCGGGGAGCTGTTTTTT. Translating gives CSVVNTGELFF.

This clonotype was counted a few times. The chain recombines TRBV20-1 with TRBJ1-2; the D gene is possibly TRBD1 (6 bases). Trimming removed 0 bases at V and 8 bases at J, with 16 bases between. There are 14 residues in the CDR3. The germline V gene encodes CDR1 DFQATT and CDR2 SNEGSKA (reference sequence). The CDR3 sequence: CSARDFRGAEGYTF. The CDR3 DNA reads TGCAGTGCTAGAGATTTTAGGGGGGCTGAAGGCTACACCTTC.

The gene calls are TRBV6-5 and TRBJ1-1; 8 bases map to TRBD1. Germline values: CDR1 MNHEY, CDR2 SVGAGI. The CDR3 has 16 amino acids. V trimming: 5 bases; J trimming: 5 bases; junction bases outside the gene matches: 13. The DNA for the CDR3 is TGTGCCAGCAGTCGAACCCGGACAGGGAGGGATACTGAAGCTTTCTTT. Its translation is CASSRTRTGRDTEAFF.

As DNA, the CDR3 is TGCGCCAGCAGCCAAGATGGAGGACTGCGCCTTGGCTACACCTTC. Protein sequence: CASSQDGGLRLGYTF. V usage is TRBV4-1 and J usage is TRBJ1-2; D is unresolved. CDR1 and CDR2 from the germline V gene are MGHRA and YSYEKL. This CDR3 comprises 15 residues. V was trimmed by 0 bases and J by 7 bases, leaving 15 bases between them.